This T cell receptor beta chain came from a study of shared clonotypes between healthy human individuals (dated by TCRdb to the early 2020s). For the wider study: The cohort comprised two women and a few men aged 18 to 49 years. The study deeply sequenced blood TCR repertoires of about 5 healthy adults to estimate repertoire size and the extent of clonotype sharing between individuals. To increase sequencing depth and limit assay-specific biases, TCR repertoire library preparation and sequencing were carried out by different laboratories using diverse techniques. For each donor, CD4 naive and CD4 memory were each given three plates, CD8 naive was given two plates, and CD8 memory was given one plate. Per donor, leukapheresis produced somewhere between about 0.9 and 9 billion PBMCs.

Using the deep immunoSEQ assay, multiplex PCR amplified TCR CDR3 regions from genomic DNA. Extracted genomic DNA from each cell subset was distributed evenly across all wells of several immunoSEQ 96-well plates, and each plate was treated as a replicate. Each replicate PCR for sorted subsets received around 200 ng genomic DNA, equal to roughly 29,000 T cell genomes. The purified libraries were quantified using a Qubit 3.0 fluorometer, sized with a Bioanalyzer 2100, and then quantified again using the KAPA Library Quantification kit. Each immunoSEQ 96-well plate was sequenced on its own single-read 150-cycle Illumina NextSeq 550 flow cell. On the study's bioinformatics: Because the immunoSEQ output included only junctional sequences and no quality scores, the filtering could not be the same as the filtering used for full-length reads. Sequences were annotated with PyIR, a Python wrapper for IgBLAST v1.9, using IMGT germline references to assign V/J genes and CDR3. Reads were filtered out if the reads had weak V/J assignments (E-value above 1e-6), no CDR3, stop codons, out-of-frame junctions, or ambiguous translated residues. V3J clonotypes were defined by identical inferred V gene, J gene, and CDR3 amino acid sequence. The percentage overlap between two repertoires was calculated by dividing the number of shared unique clonotypes by the size of the smaller repertoire. Richness of each repertoire was evaluated using RTK rarefaction, the Chao1 estimator, and Recon v2.1 estimates of unobserved clonotypes. Generation probabilities for all TCRbeta clonotypes obtained by the gDNA method from several donors were computed using OLGA. TCRdb provides this immuneACCESS table in a form limited to in-frame rearrangements. Some clones are lacking; in checked studies, under half of them reflect an unresolved V gene, and why the rest are absent is not known. That table is the source of V, J and clone size, and D and trimming were worked out from the DNA. This sample has over 2,000,000 clones in its table, and roughly 95% of those were observed once. Of the sample, under 2% is held by the ten largest clones.

This clone was seen only once. Its binding antigen is unknown. Base qualities were left out, and no much larger clone turns up one base away. Including the terminal cysteine and phenylalanine, the CDR3 comprises 15 residues. Just CDR3 DNA is preserved here, 45 bases in frame from base 1. At the junction V is shortened by 1 base and J by 1 base, with 10 bases in between. Via the germline V gene (reference sequence), CDR1 is SEHNR and CDR2 FQNEAQ. On the study overall, not on this receptor specifically: Clonotypes shared by all four sorted-subset donors showed higher generation probabilities than non-shared clonotypes. Incomplete sequencing was indicated by rarefaction of sorted-subset datasets, despite the large sequencing depth. Sampling was restricted to blood, and TCR repertoires in tissue are likely to differ from TCR repertoires in blood. Across four donors, roughly 5.1% of naive CD4, roughly 3.5% of naive CD8, under 2.5% of memory CD4, and 0.3% to 0.45% of memory CD8 clonotypes were shared. The small number of donors limited the genetic and exposure-history diversity represented. Pairwise subsampling led to the expectation that sequencing depth would affect the degree of clonotype sharing among donors. Estimated clonotype richness was generally larger for naive than for memory subsets.

For the CD8 naive samples, CD45RO-negative cells were positively selected for CCR7, yielding a CD45RA+CCR7+ population from which TemRA cells were excluded. Healthy HIV-negative adults with no recently reported acute infections or vaccinations were included as donors. Only Caucasian adults living in Nashville, Tennessee, USA were represented among the donors. Blood was obtained by leukapheresis, after which PBMCs were separated by Ficoll-Histopaque density gradient centrifugation and cryopreserved in liquid nitrogen vapor phase. Analytical flow cytometry was used to check the purity and quantity of every magnetically sorted T cell population. From each sorted fraction, genomic DNA was isolated and quantified by UV absorbance on a Nanodrop 2000c.

The sequence links TRBV7-9 to TRBJ1-1; TRBD1 is possibly the D segment (5 matching bases). This TCR was sampled from a man younger than 35 in good health. Some clones in this sample may be carry-over from other donors' samples. Sequencing was carried out using naive CD8+ T cells from PBMCs. Per the publication, the cell subset or site label means: CD45RA+CCR7+. The CDR3 amino acid sequence is: CASSLVGQGNTEAFF. The nucleotides read TGTGCCAGCAGCTTAGTAGGGCAGGGGAACACTGAAGCTTTCTTT.